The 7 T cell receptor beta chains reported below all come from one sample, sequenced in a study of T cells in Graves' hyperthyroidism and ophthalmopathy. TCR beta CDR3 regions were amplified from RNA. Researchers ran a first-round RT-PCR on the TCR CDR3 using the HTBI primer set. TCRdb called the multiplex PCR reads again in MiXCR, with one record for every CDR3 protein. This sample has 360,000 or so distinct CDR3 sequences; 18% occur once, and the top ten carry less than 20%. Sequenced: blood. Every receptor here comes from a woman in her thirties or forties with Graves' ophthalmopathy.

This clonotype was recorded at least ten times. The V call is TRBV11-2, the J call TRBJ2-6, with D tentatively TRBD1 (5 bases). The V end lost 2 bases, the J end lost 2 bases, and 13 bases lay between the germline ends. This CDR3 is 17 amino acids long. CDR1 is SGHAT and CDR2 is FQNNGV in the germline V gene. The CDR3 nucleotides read TGTGCCAGCAGCTTACAGGGATCCGTAGCTGGGGCCAACGTCCTGACTTTC. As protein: CASSLQGSVAGANVLTF.

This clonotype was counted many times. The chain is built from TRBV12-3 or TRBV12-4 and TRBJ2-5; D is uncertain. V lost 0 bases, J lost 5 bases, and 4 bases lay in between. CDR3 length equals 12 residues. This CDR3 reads CASSLAVETQYF. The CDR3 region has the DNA TGTGCCAGCAGTTTAGCGGTCGAGACCCAGTACTTC.

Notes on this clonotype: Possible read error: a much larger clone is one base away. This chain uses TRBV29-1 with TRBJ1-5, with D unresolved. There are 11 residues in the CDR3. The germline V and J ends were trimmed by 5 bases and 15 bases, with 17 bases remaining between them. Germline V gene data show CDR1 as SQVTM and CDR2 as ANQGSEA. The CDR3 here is CSVIYGPTMHF. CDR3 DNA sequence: TGCAGCGTTATATACGGCCCGACCATGCATTTT. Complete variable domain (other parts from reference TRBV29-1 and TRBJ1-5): SAVISQKPSRDICQRGTSLTIQCQVDSQVTMMFWYRQQPGQSLTLIATANQGSEATYESGFVIDKFPISRPNLTFSTLTVSNMSPEDSSIYLCSVIYGPTMHFGDGTRLSIL.

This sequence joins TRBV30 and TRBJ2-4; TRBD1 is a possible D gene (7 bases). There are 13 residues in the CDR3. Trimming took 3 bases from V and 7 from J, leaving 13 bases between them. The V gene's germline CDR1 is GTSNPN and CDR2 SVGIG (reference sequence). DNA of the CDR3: TGTGCCTGGAGAGGAGGGGGCGTCAACATTCAGTACTTC. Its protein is CAWRGGGVNIQYF.

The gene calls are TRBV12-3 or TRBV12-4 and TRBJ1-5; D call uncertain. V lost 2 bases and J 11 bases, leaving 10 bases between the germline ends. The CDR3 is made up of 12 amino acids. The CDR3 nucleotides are TGTGCCAGCAGTTTAAGGGATCTGGCCCAGCATTTT. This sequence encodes CASSLRDLAQHF.

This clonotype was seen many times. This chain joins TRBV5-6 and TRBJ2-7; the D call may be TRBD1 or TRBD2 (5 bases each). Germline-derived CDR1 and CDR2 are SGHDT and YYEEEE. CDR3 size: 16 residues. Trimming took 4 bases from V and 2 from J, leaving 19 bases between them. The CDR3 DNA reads TGTGCCAGCAGCCCCTTGGTGTCCAGGGACCCCTACGAGCAGTACTTC. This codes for CASSPLVSRDPYEQYF.

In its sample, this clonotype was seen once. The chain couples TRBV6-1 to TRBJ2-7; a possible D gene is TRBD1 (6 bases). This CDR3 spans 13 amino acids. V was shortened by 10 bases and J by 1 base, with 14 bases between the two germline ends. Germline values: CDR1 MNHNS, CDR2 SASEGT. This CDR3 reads CAILGHPSYEQYF. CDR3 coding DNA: TGTGCCATCCTGGGACACCCTTCCTACGAGCAGTACTTC.